This entry lists 9 T cell receptor beta chains sequenced from one sample in a study of blood T cell repertoires in COVID-19. Generated by immunoSEQ multiplex PCR, the TCRdb table keeps only in-frame clones and is missing some. The data hold tens of thousands of clones, with more than 75% observed a single time. Sequenced: peripheral blood. These receptors came from a woman of 80 years or more with active or convalescent COVID-19.

The chain is built from TRBV7-7 and TRBJ2-4; possibly TRBD1 for D (6 bases). The CDR3 contains 18 residues. Germline V lookup: CDR1 SSHAT, CDR2 FNYEAQ (reference sequence). V lost 5 bases to trimming and J lost 0 bases, with 20 bases between them. CDR3 coding DNA: TGTGCCAGCAGCCAAGGGGCCCAGGACAGTAAAGCCAAAAACATTCAGTACTTC. Residues: CASSQGAQDSKAKNIQYF.

The chain recombines TRBV10-1 with TRBJ2-3; D may be TRBD2 (5 bases). The germline V gene encodes CDR1 WNHNN and CDR2 SYGVQD (reference sequence). CDR3 length: 15 amino acids. V was cut by 2 bases and J by 2 bases, with 11 bases left in between. The chain's CDR3 is CASSEPGMDTDTQYF. In nucleotides, the CDR3 is TGCGCCAGCAGTGAGCCGGGGATGGACACAGATACGCAGTATTTT.

V usage is TRBV4-2 and J usage is TRBJ1-3; the D is unclear. Trimming removed 1 base at V and 0 bases at J, with 13 bases between. This CDR3 has 17 residues. Germline values: CDR1 LGHNA, CDR2 YNFKEQ. The CDR3 nucleotides are TGTGCCAGCAGCCAAGGGCCCGTTGAGGGCTCTGGAAACACCATATATTTT. This gives the protein CASSQGPVEGSGNTIYF.

This clone occurred once. The chain links TRBV5-1 to TRBJ1-1, with unresolved D. The CDR3 contains 15 residues. Germline V gives CDR1 SGHRS, CDR2 YFSETQ. The V gene lost 4 bases and the J gene lost 2 bases, with 15 bases spanning the gap. The CDR3 reads CASSEGPGLNTEAFF. The CDR3 region has the DNA TGCGCCAGCAGCGAGGGCCCCGGGCTTAACACTGAAGCTTTCTTT.

This clone has a handful of counts. The V call is TRBV7-9, the J call TRBJ1-1, with D maybe TRBD1 (6 bases). The CDR3 extends over 13 amino acids. Germline V gene lookup returns CDR1 SEHNR and CDR2 FQNEAQ (reference sequence). V lost 0 bases and J lost 7, with 9 bases in between. The CDR3 sequence is CASSLAGTIEAFF. CDR3 nucleotides: TGTGCCAGCAGCTTAGCAGGGACAATTGAAGCTTTCTTT.

This rearrangement joins TRBV5-1 to TRBJ1-1; 9 positions agree with TRBD1. Trimming at V came to 3 bases and at J to 3 bases, leaving 3 bases not matched to a gene. CDR3 length equals 14 residues. Germline V CDR1 and CDR2: SGHRS, YFSETQ. CDR3 sequence (DNA): TGCGCCAGCAGCTGGGGACAGGGTGACACTGAAGCTTTCTTT. Translated, it gives CASSWGQGDTEAFF.

The chain uses TRBV7-2 and TRBJ1-1; D call uncertain. The CDR3 is 12 amino acids. V was shortened by 2 bases and J by 4 bases, with 5 bases between the two germline ends. Germline V gives CDR1 SGHTA, CDR2 FQGNSA. For the CDR3, the DNA is TGTGCCAGCAGCTTATTATCCACTGAAGCTTTCTTT. Residues: CASSLLSTEAFF.

The chain uses TRBV10-3 and TRBJ2-1; 10 positions match TRBD2. Trimming took 2 bases from V and 9 from J; bases not matched to a gene: 7. This CDR3 region has 15 residues. Per germline, CDR1 ENHRY and CDR2 SYGVKD. CDR3 DNA sequence: TGTGCCATCAGTGAGGAAGCGGGGGGGCTGAGTGAGCAGTTCTTC. Translating gives CAISEEAGGLSEQFF.

V usage is TRBV7-9 and J usage is TRBJ1-2; D unresolved. CDR3 size: 14 residues. V lost 1 base and J 6 bases, leaving 12 bases between the germline ends. CDR1 and CDR2 from the germline V gene are SEHNR and FQNEAQ (reference sequence). In DNA form, the CDR3 reads TGTGCCAGCAGCTTAGTACAGCCAAACGATGGCTACACCTTC. It is translated as CASSLVQPNDGYTF.